This T cell receptor (beta chain) was captured by sequencing in a study of shared clonotypes between healthy human individuals. A note on this clone: Its specificity is not known.

Splitting of each subset's genomic DNA was done evenly across several immunoSEQ plates. Repertoires were generated with immunoSEQ multiplex PCR, while TCRdb's copy carries only in-frame clones and drops some. The repertoire holds about 700,000 clones, with under 80% as singletons. Study outcomes and limitations: Richness estimates generally favored naive over memory subsets.

Sequenced material: memory CD4+ T cells sorted from blood. The subset was: CD45RA-negative fraction. The TCR comes from a woman aged 30 to 39 in good health.

The CDR3 bases are TGTGCCAGCAGCTTAGAGACTAGGGGTCCCAATGAGCAGTTCTTC. Protein sequence: CASSLETRGPNEQFF. The rearrangement joins TRBV7-2 to TRBJ2-1, with D possibly matching TRBD2 (6 bases). The CDR3 extends over 15 amino acids. V shed 1 base and J shed 6 bases, with 13 bases lying between them. Germline V lookup: CDR1 SGHTA, CDR2 FQGNSA.